These 20 T cell receptor beta chains share one sample of origin, sequenced in a study of blood T cell repertoires in COVID-19. Generated by immunoSEQ multiplex PCR, the TCRdb table keeps only in-frame clones and is missing some. The profile shows a few hundred thousand clones, approximately 90% of them singletons. Sample: PBMCs or T cells enriched from blood (not recorded which). All receptors come from a woman in her 40s who had recovered from COVID-19.

This sequence joins TRBV24-1 and TRBJ1-5, with 7 bases lining up with TRBD1. Germline V CDR1 and CDR2: KGHDR, SFDVKD. There are 13 residues in the CDR3. V was pared by 8 bases and J by 6 bases, with 6 bases of the junction left unmatched. CDR3 sequence: CATTDRRAQPQHF. The CDR3 region has the DNA TGTGCCACCACGGACAGGAGGGCTCAGCCCCAGCATTTT.

This clone showed up just a few times. V and J are TRBV19 and TRBJ2-7; 9 nucleotides line up with TRBD1. The CDR3 sequence is 13 residues long. Unmatched junction bases numbered 7, after V lost 6 bases and J lost 7 bases. Germline V gives CDR1 LNHDA, CDR2 SQIVND (reference sequence). The CDR3 DNA follows: TGTGCCAGTAGACCCACAGGGGGCGGGGAGCAGTACTTC. It yields the protein CASRPTGGGEQYF. The variable domain in full, completed from reference TRBV19 and TRBJ2-7, reads DGGITQSPKYLFRKEGQNVTLSCEQNLNHDAMYWYRQDPGQGLRLIYYSQIVNDFQKGDIAEGYSVSREKKESFPLTVTSAQKNPTAFYLCASRPTGGGEQYFGPGTRLTVT.

The V gene is TRBV24-1, the J gene TRBJ2-1; weak D call: TRBD1 (6 bases). Trimming stripped 4 bases from V and 2 bases from J, with 14 bases between. CDR1 KGHDR and CDR2 SFDVKD come from the germline V gene. The CDR3 contains 16 residues. CDR3: CATSDPDSKAYNEQFF. The CDR3 DNA sequence: TGTGCCACCAGTGACCCGGACAGTAAAGCCTACAATGAGCAGTTCTTC.

The rearrangement joins TRBV28 to TRBJ1-2, with D perhaps TRBD1 (6 bases). The CDR3 runs 13 residues. Trimming left V 5 bases short and J 6 bases short, with 13 bases between. Germline V lookup: CDR1 MDHEN, CDR2 SYDVKM. The CDR3 loop is CASSTTGRDGYTF. The CDR3 nucleotides read TGTGCCAGCAGTACTACAGGGAGGGATGGCTACACCTTC.

The gene calls are TRBV28 and TRBJ1-1; possible D gene TRBD1, 5 bases. Deletions cut 6 bases from V and 6 bases from J, with 17 bases between. The CDR3 totals 14 residues. Germline V gene data show CDR1 as MDHEN and CDR2 as SYDVKM. CDR3 amino acids: CASSPDARVSEAFF. The CDR3 nucleotides read TGTGCCAGCAGCCCAGACGCCAGGGTTTCTGAAGCTTTCTTT.

J is TRBJ2-5 and V is TRBV14; D may be TRBD1 (7 bases). Germline values: CDR1 SGHDN, CDR2 FVKESK. V was pared by 3 bases and J by 4 bases, with 15 bases between. The CDR3 is 15 residues long. The CDR3 protein is CASSHLQGRGETQYF. Written as DNA, the CDR3 is TGTGCCAGCAGCCATTTACAGGGGCGGGGAGAGACCCAGTACTTC. The entire variable domain, with the rest obtained from reference TRBV14 and TRBJ2-5, is as follows: EAGVTQFPSHSVIEKGQTVTLRCDPISGHDNLYWYRRVMGKEIKFLLHFVKESKQDESGMPNNRFLAERTGGTYSTLKVQPAELEDSGVYFCASSHLQGRGETQYFGPGTRLLVL.

For this clone: The DNA is left out, because the CDR3 cannot be placed on it with certainty; the CDR3 is given as TCRdb lists it. CDR3 loop: CASSSSGQVYNEQFF. The J gene is TRBJ2-1, the V gene TRBV27; the D segment call TRBD1 is taken from the table without a DNA check. Germline V gene lookup returns CDR1 MNHEY and CDR2 SMNVEV (reference sequence). The CDR3 totals 15 residues, both ends included.

The J gene is TRBJ1-4, the V gene TRBV10-3, with 9 bases matching TRBD1. Germline V CDR1 and CDR2: ENHRY, SYGVKD. The V and J ends lost 2 bases and 3 bases, in that order; junction bases with no gene match: 7. The CDR3 covers 17 residues. The CDR3 region has the DNA TGTGCCATCAGTGAGGGGACAGGGAGAATCTCTAATGAAAAACTGTTTTTT. This gives the protein CAISEGTGRISNEKLFF.

The genes are TRBV28 and TRBJ1-6, with no clear D. The V gene lost 6 bases and the J gene lost 13 bases, with 13 bases spanning the gap. Germline lookup yields CDR1 MDHEN and CDR2 SYDVKM. This CDR3 has 12 amino acids. In DNA, the CDR3 is TGTGCCAGCAGAACGGGAATCCTGCCCCTCCACTTT. Translation gives CASRTGILPLHF.

The V call is TRBV6-5, the J call TRBJ1-3, with D perhaps TRBD1 (5 bases). Germline V CDR1 and CDR2: MNHEY, SVGAGI. Trimming shortened V by 2 bases and J by 2 bases, and 7 bases separated the two germline ends. CDR3 length: 14 residues. This CDR3 reads CASSYGGAGNTIYF. The CDR3 DNA sequence: TGTGCCAGCAGTTACGGGGGGGCTGGAAACACCATATATTTT.

The CDR3 protein is CASNSIDPSYEQYF. The CDR3 DNA reads as TGTGCCAGCAACTCCATCGATCCCTCCTACGAGCAGTACTTC. The rearrangement uses TRBV2 and TRBJ2-7; D remains unclear. V shed 7 bases and J shed 0 bases, with 13 bases lying between them. The V gene's germline CDR1 is SNHLY and CDR2 FYNNEI. The CDR3 runs to 14 residues.

This clone was seen just once. This chain joins TRBV19 and TRBJ1-5, with a tentative D call TRBD1 (6 bases). Trimming stripped 1 base from V and 1 base from J, with 8 bases between. The length of the CDR3 is 15 residues. Looked up from germline, CDR1 is LNHDA and CDR2 is SQIVND (reference sequence). This CDR3 is CASSIAGVSNQPQHF. Here the CDR3 DNA reads TGTGCCAGTAGTATAGCAGGGGTAAGCAATCAGCCCCAGCATTTT.

The chain is built from TRBV6-5 and TRBJ2-2, with TRBD2 as a possible D gene (6 bases). The V end was cut by 6 bases, the J end by 3 bases, with 11 bases between. Germline loops: CDR1 MNHEY, CDR2 SVGAGI. This CDR3 comprises 14 residues. The CDR3 protein is CASRTGLHTGELFF. DNA for the CDR3: TGTGCCAGCAGAACGGGACTTCACACCGGGGAGCTGTTTTTT.

The chain employs TRBV24-1 and TRBJ1-2; 8 positions agree with TRBD1. Germline CDR1 is KGHDR and CDR2 is SFDVKD. The trim removed 4 bases at V and 6 bases at J, leaving 6 bases unmatched. The CDR3 has 14 residues. The CDR3 spells CATSDPDRAHGYTF. DNA of the CDR3: TGTGCCACCAGTGACCCGGACAGGGCCCATGGCTACACCTTC.

The V gene is TRBV28, the J gene TRBJ1-2, with D maybe TRBD1 (6 bases). The germline gives CDR1 MDHEN, CDR2 SYDVKM. Between the trimmed V and J ends, which lost 7 bases and 8 bases, there was a span of 26 bases. The CDR3 runs 16 residues. CDR3 region: CASKQGGPPEPYGYTF. CDR3 coding DNA: TGTGCCAGCAAACAGGGCGGCCCCCCCGAACCTTACGGCTACACCTTC.

The chain carries TRBV3-1 (or the pseudogene TRBV3-2) and TRBJ2-7; D may be TRBD2 (5 bases). V lost 0 bases and J lost 2, with 14 bases in between. CDR3 size: 16 residues. Germline CDR1 is LGHDT and CDR2 is YNNKEL (reference sequence). The CDR3 nucleotides read TGTGCCAGCAGCCAAGATGATAACTCCGGGGCCTACGAGCAGTACTTC. Translation: CASSQDDNSGAYEQYF.

V is TRBV19 and J is TRBJ2-7, with 12 bases identical to TRBD2. CDR1 LNHDA and CDR2 SQIVND come from the germline V gene (reference sequence). V lost 5 bases, J lost 4 bases, and 6 bases stayed unmatched. The CDR3 is 15 residues long. DNA of the CDR3: TGTGCCAGTAGTTCCTCCGGGACTAGCGGGTACGAGCAGTACTTC. It encodes CASSSSGTSGYEQYF.

The chain couples TRBV7-2 to TRBJ2-7, with unresolved D. V lost 1 base and J 0 bases, leaving 7 bases between the germline ends. This CDR3 has 14 residues. The germline CDR1 and CDR2 sequences are SGHTA and FQGNSA. The CDR3 loop reads CASSLGGPSYEQYF. DNA for the CDR3: TGTGCCAGCAGCTTAGGCGGTCCCTCCTACGAGCAGTACTTC.

The V call is TRBV7-2, the J call TRBJ1-1; 7 bases line up with TRBD1. Germline V gene sequence: CDR1 SGHTA, CDR2 FQGNSA. The trim removed 1 base at V and 2 bases at J, leaving 1 base unmatched. This CDR3 spans 14 amino acids. The CDR3 nucleotides read TGTGCCAGCAGCTTAGACAGGGGAAACACTGAAGCTTTCTTT. Amino acids: CASSLDRGNTEAFF.

The chain links TRBV28 to TRBJ1-2; 8 bases match TRBD1. There are 13 residues in the CDR3. Trimming removed 3 bases from V and 4 bases from J; junction bases left unmatched: 1. Per the germline V gene, CDR1 is MDHEN and CDR2 is SYDVKM. CDR3 in DNA: TGTGCCAGCAGTTTGGGGACAGGCTATGGCTACACCTTC. Its translation: CASSLGTGYGYTF.